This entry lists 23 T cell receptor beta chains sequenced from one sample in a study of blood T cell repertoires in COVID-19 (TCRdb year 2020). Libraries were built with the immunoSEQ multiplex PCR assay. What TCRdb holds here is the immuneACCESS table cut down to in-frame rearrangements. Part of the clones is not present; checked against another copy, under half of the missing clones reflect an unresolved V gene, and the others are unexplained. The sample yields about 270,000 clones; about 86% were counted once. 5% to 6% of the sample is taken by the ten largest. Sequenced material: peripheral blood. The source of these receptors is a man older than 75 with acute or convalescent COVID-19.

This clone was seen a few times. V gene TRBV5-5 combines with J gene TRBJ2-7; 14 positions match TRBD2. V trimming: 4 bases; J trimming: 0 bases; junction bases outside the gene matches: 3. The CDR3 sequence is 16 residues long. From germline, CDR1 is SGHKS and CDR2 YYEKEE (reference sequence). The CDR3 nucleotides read TGTGCCAGCAGCAACGGACTAGCGGGGGGCTCCTACGAGCAGTACTTC. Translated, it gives CASSNGLAGGSYEQYF.

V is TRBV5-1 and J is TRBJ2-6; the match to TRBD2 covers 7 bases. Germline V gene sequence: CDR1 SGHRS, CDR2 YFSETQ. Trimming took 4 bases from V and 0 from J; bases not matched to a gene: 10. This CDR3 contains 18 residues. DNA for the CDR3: TGCGCCAGCAGCGACGACGGGCGGGGGAACTCTGGGGCCAACGTCCTGACTTTC. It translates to CASSDDGRGNSGANVLTF.

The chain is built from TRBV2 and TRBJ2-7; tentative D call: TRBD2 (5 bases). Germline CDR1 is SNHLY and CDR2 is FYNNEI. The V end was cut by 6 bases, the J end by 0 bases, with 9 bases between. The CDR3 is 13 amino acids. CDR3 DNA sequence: TGTGCCAGCAGATCGGGGAGCTCCTACGAGCAGTACTTC. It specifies CASRSGSSYEQYF.

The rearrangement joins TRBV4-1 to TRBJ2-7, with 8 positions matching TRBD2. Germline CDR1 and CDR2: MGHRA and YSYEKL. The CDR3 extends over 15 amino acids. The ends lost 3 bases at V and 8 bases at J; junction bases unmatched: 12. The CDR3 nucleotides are TGCGCCAGCAGCCATCTCGGGGGGGGGACTTTAAAGCAGTACTTC. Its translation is CASSHLGGGTLKQYF.

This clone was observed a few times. The CDR3 reads CASSLVQGPQYF. For the CDR3, the DNA is TGCGCCAGCAGCTTGGTACAGGGCCCGCAGTATTTT. The chain has TRBV5-1 and TRBJ2-3; weak D call: TRBD1 (6 bases). CDR1 and CDR2 from the germline V gene are SGHRS and YFSETQ. Between the trimmed V and J ends, which lost 0 bases and 10 bases, there was a span of 9 bases. The CDR3 covers 12 residues.

CDR3 in DNA: TGTGCCAGTAGTGCTCTAGCGGGGGGCCTCAATGAGCAGTTCTTC. Translated, it gives CASSALAGGLNEQFF. The chain uses TRBV19 and TRBJ2-1; TRBD2 agrees at 11 bases. The CDR3 contains 15 residues. J gave up 6 bases and V 5 bases, and 6 bases lay outside the gene matches. In germline, CDR1 is LNHDA, CDR2 SQIVND (reference sequence).

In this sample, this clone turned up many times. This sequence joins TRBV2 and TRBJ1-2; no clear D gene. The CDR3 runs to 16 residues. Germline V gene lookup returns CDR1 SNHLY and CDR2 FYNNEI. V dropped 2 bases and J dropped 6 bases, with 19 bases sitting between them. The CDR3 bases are TGTGCCAGCAGTGAATGGGCAGGTGACGCACTTAATGGCTACACCTTC. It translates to CASSEWAGDALNGYTF.

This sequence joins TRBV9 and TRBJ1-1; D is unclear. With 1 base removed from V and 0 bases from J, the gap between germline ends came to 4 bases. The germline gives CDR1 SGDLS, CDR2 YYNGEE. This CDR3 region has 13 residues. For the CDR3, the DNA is TGTGCCAGCAGCGTACAGATGAACACTGAAGCTTTCTTT. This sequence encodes CASSVQMNTEAFF.

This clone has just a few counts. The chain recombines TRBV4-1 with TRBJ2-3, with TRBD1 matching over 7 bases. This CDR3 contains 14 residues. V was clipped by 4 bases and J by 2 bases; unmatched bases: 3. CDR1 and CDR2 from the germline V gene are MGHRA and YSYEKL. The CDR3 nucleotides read TGCGCCAGCAGCCTGGACAGGTACACAGATACGCAGTATTTT. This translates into CASSLDRYTDTQYF.

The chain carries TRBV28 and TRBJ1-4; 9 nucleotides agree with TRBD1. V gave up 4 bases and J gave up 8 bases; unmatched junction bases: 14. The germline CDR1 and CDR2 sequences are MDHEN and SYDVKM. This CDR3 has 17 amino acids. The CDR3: CASSSPPAGTGNEKLFF. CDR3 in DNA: TGTGCCAGCAGTTCCCCCCCTGCCGGGACAGGGAACGAAAAACTGTTTTTT.

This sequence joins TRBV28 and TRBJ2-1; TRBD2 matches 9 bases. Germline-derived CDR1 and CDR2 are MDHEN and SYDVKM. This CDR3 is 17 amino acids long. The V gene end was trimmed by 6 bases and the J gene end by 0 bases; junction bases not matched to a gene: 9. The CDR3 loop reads CASRATSGLSSYNEQFF. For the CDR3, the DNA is TGTGCCAGCAGAGCTACTAGCGGGCTTAGCTCCTACAATGAGCAGTTCTTC.

The CDR3: CASKTGGGGNEKLFF. DNA for the CDR3: TGTGCCAGCAAGACAGGGGGCGGTGGTAATGAAAAACTGTTTTTT. The chain combines TRBV6-5 with TRBJ1-4; 10 bases align to TRBD1. Per the germline V gene, CDR1 is MNHEY and CDR2 is SVGAGI. V shed 7 bases, J shed 4 bases, and the junction held 6 bases outside the gene matches. The CDR3 is made up of 15 amino acids.

In DNA form, the CDR3 reads TGTGCCAGCACCCTCCCGACAGAAAACATTCAGTACTTC. Translated: CASTLPTENIQYF. The chain joins TRBV5-4 to TRBJ2-4; perhaps TRBD1 as D (5 bases). V was trimmed by 6 bases and J by 5 bases, leaving 12 bases between them. The CDR3 has 13 amino acids. Germline V lookup: CDR1 SGHNT, CDR2 YYREEE (reference sequence).

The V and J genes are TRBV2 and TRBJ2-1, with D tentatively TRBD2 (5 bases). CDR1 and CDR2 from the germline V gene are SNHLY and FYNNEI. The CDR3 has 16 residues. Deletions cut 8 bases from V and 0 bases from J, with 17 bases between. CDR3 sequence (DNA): TGTGCCAGCGAAGGCCCTAGCAGGAGCTCCTACAATGAGCAGTTCTTC. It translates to CASEGPSRSSYNEQFF.

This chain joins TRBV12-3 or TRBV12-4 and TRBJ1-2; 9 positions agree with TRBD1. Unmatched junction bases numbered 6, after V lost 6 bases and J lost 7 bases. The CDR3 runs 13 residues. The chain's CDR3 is CASSSTGGVGYTF. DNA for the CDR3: TGTGCCAGCAGCTCTACAGGGGGCGTTGGCTACACCTTC.

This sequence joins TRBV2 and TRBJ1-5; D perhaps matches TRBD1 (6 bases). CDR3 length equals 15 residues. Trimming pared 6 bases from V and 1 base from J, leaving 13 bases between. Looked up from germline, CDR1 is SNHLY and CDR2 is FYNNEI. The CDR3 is CASRGGAPSNQPQHF. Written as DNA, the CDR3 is TGTGCCAGCAGGGGGGGGGCGCCGAGCAATCAGCCCCAGCATTTT.

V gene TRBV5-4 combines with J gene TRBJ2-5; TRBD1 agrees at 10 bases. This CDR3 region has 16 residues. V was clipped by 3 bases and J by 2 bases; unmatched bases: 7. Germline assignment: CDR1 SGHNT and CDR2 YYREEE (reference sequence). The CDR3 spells CASSSWTGGEQETQYF. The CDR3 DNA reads TGTGCCAGCAGCTCCTGGACAGGGGGTGAACAAGAGACCCAGTACTTC.

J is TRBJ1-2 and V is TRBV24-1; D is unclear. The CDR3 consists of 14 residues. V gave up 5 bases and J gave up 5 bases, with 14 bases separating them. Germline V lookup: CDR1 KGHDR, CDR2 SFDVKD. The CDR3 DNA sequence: TGTGCCACCAGTGTAAGTCTCCTAAGTTATGGCTACACCTTC. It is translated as CATSVSLLSYGYTF.

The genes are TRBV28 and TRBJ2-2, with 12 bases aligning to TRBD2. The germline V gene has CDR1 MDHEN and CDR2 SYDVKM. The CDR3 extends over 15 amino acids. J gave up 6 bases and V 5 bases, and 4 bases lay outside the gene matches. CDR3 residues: CASSHLAGGPGELFF. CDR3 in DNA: TGTGCCAGCAGTCATCTAGCGGGGGGGCCCGGGGAGCTGTTTTTT.

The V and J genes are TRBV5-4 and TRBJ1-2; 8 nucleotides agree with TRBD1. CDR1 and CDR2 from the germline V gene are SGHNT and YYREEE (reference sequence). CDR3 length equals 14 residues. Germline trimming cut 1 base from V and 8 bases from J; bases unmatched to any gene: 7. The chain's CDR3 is CASSLQDREAGYTF. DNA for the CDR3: TGTGCCAGCAGCTTGCAGGACAGGGAAGCCGGCTACACCTTC. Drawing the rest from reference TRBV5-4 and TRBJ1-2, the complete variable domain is ETGVTQSPTHLIKTRGQQVTLRCSSQSGHNTVSWYQQALGQGPQFIFQYYREEENGRGNFPPRFSGLQFPNYSSELNVNALELDDSALYLCASSLQDREAGYTFGSGTRLTVV.

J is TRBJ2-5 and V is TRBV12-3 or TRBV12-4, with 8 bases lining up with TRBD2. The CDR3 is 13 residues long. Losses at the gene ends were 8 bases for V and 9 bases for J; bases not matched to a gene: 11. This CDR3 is CASGPSGFEAQYF. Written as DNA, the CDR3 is TGTGCCAGCGGGCCTAGCGGGTTTGAAGCCCAGTACTTC.

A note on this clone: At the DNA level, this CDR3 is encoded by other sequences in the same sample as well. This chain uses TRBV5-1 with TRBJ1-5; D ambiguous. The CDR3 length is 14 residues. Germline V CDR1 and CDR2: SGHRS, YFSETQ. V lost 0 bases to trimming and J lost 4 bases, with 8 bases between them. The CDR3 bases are TGCGCCAGCAGCTTGGAGGCAGGTAATCAGCCCCAGCATTTT. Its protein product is CASSLEAGNQPQHF.

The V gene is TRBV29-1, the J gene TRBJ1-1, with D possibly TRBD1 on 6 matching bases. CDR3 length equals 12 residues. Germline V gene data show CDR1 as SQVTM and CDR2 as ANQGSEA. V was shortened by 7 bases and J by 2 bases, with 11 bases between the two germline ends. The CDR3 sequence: CSAATGNTEAFF. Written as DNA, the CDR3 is TGCAGCGCCGCGACAGGAAACACTGAAGCTTTCTTT.